This T cell receptor (beta chain) came from a study of T cell responses to AZD1222 COVID-19 vaccine. Generated by immunoSEQ multiplex PCR, the TCRdb table keeps only in-frame clones and is missing some. The sample consists of about 78,000 clones, 70% to 85% of them appearing once. CDR3 length: 17 amino acids. With 4 bases clipped from V and 2 bases from J, the junction kept 11 bases outside the gene matches. Germline CDR1 is SGDLS and CDR2 is YYNGEE. Sequencing used peripheral blood, obtained on day 0 of AZD1222 vaccination. This TCR was sampled from an adult in good health. The V and J genes are TRBV9 and TRBJ2-7, with TRBD1 identical over 11 bases. The CDR3 sequence is CASSSSTADRGPYEQYF. The DNA of the CDR3 is TGTGCCAGCAGCTCCTCCACCGCGGACAGGGGGCCCTACGAGCAGTACTTC.